The sequence of this TCR beta chain was determined in a study of blood T cell repertoires in COVID-19. About the research overall: Both acute and convalescent COVID-19 samples were obtained from the United States, Italy and Spain.

The CDR3 consists of 16 residues. Germline V lookup: CDR1 MNHEY, CDR2 SVGEGT. Trimming stripped 5 bases from V and 3 bases from J, with 17 bases between. Data came from immunoSEQ multiplex PCR; TCRdb stores just in-frame clones and leaves some out. The repertoire has about 58,000 clones, more than 85% of them found once; the top ten carry around 4.3%. J is TRBJ2-1 and V is TRBV6-2 or TRBV6-3; D gene ambiguous. This receptor was taken from a man aged 50 to 59 with active COVID-19. Material for sequencing was peripheral blood. CDR3 sequence: CASSETRWLGYNEQFF. CDR3 DNA: TGTGCCAGCAGTGAGACCCGGTGGCTAGGCTACAATGAGCAGTTCTTC.